This T cell receptor beta chain comes out of a study of T cell responses to AZD1222 COVID-19 vaccine. Whole-study results and caveats: Vaccine-associated CD4 TCRs spanned spike, dominant at 160-218 and 743-854. The donor cohort was predominantly white British with a female majority, and clonal diversity may have been underestimated. Baseline serology detected seropositivity in only five to seven AZD1222 recipients.

Regarding this clone: Its antigen is currently unknown.

Data came from immunoSEQ multiplex PCR; TCRdb stores just in-frame clones and leaves some out. Of roughly 120,000 clones in the sample, more than 70% were seen once. The sample in question was peripheral blood, obtained 28 days after the second AZD1222 dose. This TCR was recovered from an adult who received the AZD1222 COVID-19 vaccine.

For the CDR3, the DNA is TGCGCCAGCAGCCCACTGGAGGGGACCTATGGCTACACCTTC. Amino acid sequence: CASSPLEGTYGYTF. J is TRBJ1-2 and V is TRBV5-1; D perhaps matches TRBD1 (5 bases). This CDR3 comprises 14 residues. Germline loops: CDR1 SGHRS, CDR2 YFSETQ. Deletions cut 4 bases from V and 4 bases from J, with 14 bases between.